The next 19 T cell receptor beta chains were all read from a single sample in a study of blood T cell repertoires in COVID-19. The method was immunoSEQ multiplex PCR; TCRdb's version includes in-frame clones alone and lacks a portion of them. This sample has approximately 240,000 clones; roughly 82% occur once, and the top ten carry nearly 5%. The sequenced sample consisted of peripheral blood. These receptors were collected from a woman older than 75 with active or convalescent COVID-19.

The genes are TRBV6-1 and TRBJ2-3; D ambiguous. Looked up from germline, CDR1 is MNHNS and CDR2 is SASEGT. V was pared by 1 base and J by 2 bases, with 10 bases between. CDR3 length equals 15 residues. The CDR3 region is CASSEGGTSTDTQYF. The CDR3 nucleotides read TGTGCCAGCAGTGAAGGAGGCACTTCCACAGATACGCAGTATTTT.

This clone was counted a few times. The chain links TRBV7-9 to TRBJ2-1, with D uncertain. The CDR3 is 11 amino acids. Trimming cost V 8 bases and J 4 bases, with 6 bases left between them. CDR1 SEHNR and CDR2 FQNEAQ come from the germline V gene (reference sequence). The CDR3 spells CASPQYNEQFF. The CDR3 region has the DNA TGTGCCAGCCCTCAGTACAATGAGCAGTTCTTC. Supplemented by reference TRBV7-9 and TRBJ2-1, the full variable domain reads DTGVSQNPRHKITKRGQNVTFRCDPISEHNRLYWYRQTLGQGPEFLTYFQNEAQLEKSRLLSDRFSAERPKGSFSTLEIQRTEQGDSAMYLCASPQYNEQFFGPGTRLTVL.

The chain carries TRBV11-2 and TRBJ2-7; 9 bases line up with TRBD2. Germline V gene sequence: CDR1 SGHAT, CDR2 FQNNGV. CDR3 length: 19 amino acids. V lost 5 bases to trimming and J lost 1 base; unmatched junction nucleotides: 18. CDR3 protein: CASSPLRRGREGGSYEQYF. The CDR3 bases are TGTGCCAGCAGCCCTCTGCGTAGAGGGCGGGAGGGGGGATCCTACGAGCAGTACTTC.

For the CDR3, the DNA is TGTGCCAGTAGTTTTGTCCAGGCGAACACTGAAGCTTTCTTT. The encoded protein is CASSFVQANTEAFF. V and J are TRBV19 and TRBJ1-1; D gene ambiguous. Trimming took off 5 bases at V and 1 base at J, with 11 bases between the two ends. The CDR3 spans 14 residues. The germline CDR1 and CDR2 sequences are LNHDA and SQIVND (reference sequence).

The chain has TRBV29-1 and TRBJ2-5; D may be TRBD1 (6 bases). The V gene's germline CDR1 is SQVTM and CDR2 ANQGSEA. The CDR3 spans 13 residues. V was pared by 7 bases and J by 5 bases, with 17 bases between. The DNA for the CDR3 is TGCAGCGGGGGGCAGACGACGCGGGAGACCCAGTACTTC. Protein sequence: CSGGQTTRETQYF.

The chain uses TRBV6-1 and TRBJ2-3; the D gene is possibly TRBD2 (6 bases). This CDR3 contains 17 residues. Germline V gene lookup returns CDR1 MNHNS and CDR2 SASEGT. Trimming pared 1 base from V and 1 base from J, leaving 15 bases between. CDR3 sequence reads: CASSEGTNRAGTDTQYF. CDR3 coding DNA: TGTGCCAGCAGTGAAGGGACTAACAGAGCGGGCACAGATACGCAGTATTTT.

The chain couples TRBV18 to TRBJ1-2, with 8 bases lining up with TRBD1. V shed 3 bases and J 2 bases; nucleotides not matched to a gene: 8. This CDR3 contains 16 residues. Germline lookup yields CDR1 KGHSH and CDR2 LQKENI. This CDR3 reads CASSPGTGSINYGYTF. The CDR3 DNA reads as TGTGCCAGCTCACCCGGGACAGGATCAATAAACTATGGCTACACCTTC.

The V gene is TRBV30, the J gene TRBJ2-7, with 7 bases matching TRBD1. The CDR3 runs to 17 residues. From germline, CDR1 is GTSNPN and CDR2 SVGIG (reference sequence). V lost 0 bases and J lost 4; bases outside the gene matches: 15. The CDR3 DNA reads TGTGCCTGGAGTGTAGGGGGCGGTTCGGGCCGGACTTACGAGCAGTACTTC. As protein: CAWSVGGGSGRTYEQYF.

The chain links TRBV4-1 to TRBJ2-1, with 7 bases aligning to TRBD2. The germline CDR1 and CDR2 sequences are MGHRA and YSYEKL. The CDR3 contains 15 residues. V dropped 1 base and J dropped 4; count of bases not matched to a gene: 4. CDR3 in DNA: TGCGCCAGCAGCCAAGGGCGGGAGTGGTACAATGAGCAGTTCTTC. This codes for CASSQGREWYNEQFF.

CDR3 loop: CASTDLGDYEQYF. Written as DNA, the CDR3 is TGTGCCAGCACTGACTTAGGGGACTACGAGCAGTACTTC. The chain recombines TRBV2 with TRBJ2-7; possibly TRBD1 for D (5 bases). The V gene lost 7 bases and the J gene lost 3 bases, with 13 bases spanning the gap. Per the germline V gene, CDR1 is SNHLY and CDR2 is FYNNEI. This CDR3 has 13 residues.

This clone appeared once. V usage is TRBV11-2 and J usage is TRBJ1-6; no definite D call. CDR3 length: 13 amino acids. The germline CDR1 and CDR2 sequences are SGHAT and FQNNGV. V was clipped by 5 bases and J by 8 bases, with 10 bases between them. CDR3 amino acids: CASSPDWDSPLHF. The CDR3 DNA is TGTGCCAGCAGCCCCGACTGGGATTCACCCCTCCACTTT.

This clone appeared a few times. The rearrangement links TRBV18 to TRBJ1-1, with a tentative D call TRBD1 (6 bases). Trimming removed 1 base from V and 4 bases from J, with 13 bases in between. The CDR3 consists of 15 residues. CDR1 and CDR2 from the germline V gene are KGHSH and LQKENI. The CDR3: CASSPLGGVGTEAFF. The CDR3 nucleotides are TGTGCCAGCTCACCACTTGGGGGCGTGGGCACTGAAGCTTTCTTT.

The rearrangement uses TRBV19 and TRBJ1-4, with D possibly being TRBD1 (5 bases). V lost 7 bases, J lost 2 bases, and 11 bases lay in between. Germline V gene sequence: CDR1 LNHDA, CDR2 SQIVND (reference sequence). The CDR3 length is 14 residues. CDR3 protein: CASTPGLTNEKLFF. The CDR3 DNA follows: TGTGCCAGTACCCCGGGACTCACTAATGAAAAACTGTTTTTT.

The CDR3 loop is CSAYRGNEQYF. CDR3 DNA sequence: TGCAGTGCTTACAGGGGAAACGAGCAGTACTTC. The V gene is TRBV20-1, the J gene TRBJ2-7, with TRBD1 matching over 7 bases. This CDR3 contains 11 residues. The germline CDR1 and CDR2 sequences are DFQATT and SNEGSKA (reference sequence). V trimming: 5 bases; J trimming: 5 bases; junction bases outside the gene matches: 3.

The chain carries TRBV3-1 (or the pseudogene TRBV3-2) and TRBJ2-1, with TRBD2 identical over 8 bases. From germline, CDR1 is LGHDT and CDR2 YNNKEL (reference sequence). The length of the CDR3 is 15 residues. Trimming cost V 5 bases and J 7 bases; bases outside gene matches: 10. The CDR3 is CASSRTGTRGNEQFF. The DNA for the CDR3 is TGTGCCAGCAGCAGAACCGGGACTAGGGGAAATGAGCAGTTCTTC.

V is TRBV20-1 and J is TRBJ1-1, with D possibly TRBD1 on 6 matching bases. The CDR3 is made up of 13 amino acids. Trimming stripped 3 bases from V and 0 bases from J, with 8 bases between. Germline lookup yields CDR1 DFQATT and CDR2 SNEGSKA (reference sequence). The CDR3 bases are TGCAGTGCTAGTCGGACAGTGAACACTGAAGCTTTCTTT. It codes for CSASRTVNTEAFF.

This sequence joins TRBV20-1 and TRBJ1-5; TRBD1 is a possible D gene (5 bases). V dropped 3 bases and J dropped 4 bases, with 13 bases sitting between them. The V gene's germline CDR1 is DFQATT and CDR2 SNEGSKA (reference sequence). This CDR3 contains 14 residues. CDR3 region: CSASRDRGNQPQHF. DNA for the CDR3: TGCAGTGCTAGTCGTGATAGGGGAAATCAGCCCCAGCATTTT.

The genes are TRBV5-4 and TRBJ1-2; the D is unclear. The CDR3 extends over 13 amino acids. The germline gives CDR1 SGHNT, CDR2 YYREEE (reference sequence). With 4 bases removed from V and 0 bases from J, the gap between germline ends came to 7 bases. The CDR3: CASSVIANYGYTF. The CDR3 DNA reads as TGTGCCAGCAGCGTTATTGCTAACTATGGCTACACCTTC. Together with reference TRBV5-4 and TRBJ1-2, the CDR3 gives the full variable domain: ETGVTQSPTHLIKTRGQQVTLRCSSQSGHNTVSWYQQALGQGPQFIFQYYREEENGRGNFPPRFSGLQFPNYSSELNVNALELDDSALYLCASSVIANYGYTFGSGTRLTVV.

This clone was seen only once. V is TRBV3-1 (or the pseudogene TRBV3-2) and J is TRBJ2-2; TRBD1 matches at 9 bases. With 4 bases clipped from V and 5 bases from J, the junction kept 8 bases outside the gene matches. Germline CDR1 LGHDT, CDR2 YNNKEL (reference sequence). The CDR3 loop spans 16 amino acids. CDR3 region: CASSPYWTGVTGELFF. DNA of the CDR3: TGTGCCAGCAGCCCATACTGGACAGGGGTTACCGGGGAGCTGTTTTTT.